Listed here are 25 T cell receptor beta chains from one sample, sequenced in a study of cytomegalovirus exposure and HLA in healthy donors. The PCR ran on 60 Vbeta and 13 Jbeta primers. Measured with immunoSEQ multiplex PCR; TCRdb has only the in-frame clones, and not every one. The repertoire has a few hundred thousand clones, around 90% of them found once; the top ten carry 1.7%. Sequenced: PBMCs. The receptor source for this set is a girl aged 2 to 10 in good health and CMV-seronegative.

V gene TRBV19 combines with J gene TRBJ2-2; 9 bases map to TRBD2. The V gene end was trimmed by 6 bases and the J gene end by 4 bases; junction bases not matched to a gene: 9. There are 16 residues in the CDR3. CDR1 LNHDA and CDR2 SQIVND come from the germline V gene (reference sequence). The CDR3 protein is CASSTSGPGGTGELFF. CDR3 in DNA: TGTGCCAGTAGCACTAGCGGGCCTGGGGGCACCGGGGAGCTGTTTTTT.

The chain links TRBV9 to TRBJ2-3; a weak D match, TRBD2 (6 bases). The germline V gene has CDR1 SGDLS and CDR2 YYNGEE. Trimming pared 0 bases from V and 2 bases from J, leaving 7 bases between. This CDR3 is built from 14 residues. The CDR3 reads CASSVVADTDTQYF. The CDR3 bases are TGTGCCAGCAGCGTAGTAGCGGACACAGATACGCAGTATTTT.

The V call is TRBV6-1, the J call TRBJ1-5; TRBD1 agrees at 7 bases. Germline values: CDR1 MNHNS, CDR2 SASEGT. This CDR3 comprises 16 residues. J was trimmed by 5 bases and V by 2 bases; bases with no gene match: 9. The CDR3 bases are TGTGCCAGCAGTGAAAAAGCTGACAGGGAGGATCAGCCCCAGCATTTT. This translates into CASSEKADREDQPQHF.

Worth noting for this clone: One end of the junction is discordant with germline, which a read error may explain. The chain couples TRBV7-9 to TRBJ2-7; TRBD1 is a possible D gene (5 bases). CDR1 and CDR2 from the germline V gene are SEHNR and FQNEAQ (reference sequence). This CDR3 contains 12 residues. The DNA of the CDR3 is TGTTCCAGCAGCCCCAGGGACTACGAGCAGTACTTC. Translation: CSSSPRDYEQYF. The full variable domain, with the rest looked up from reference TRBV7-9 and TRBJ2-7, is DTGVSQNPRHKITKRGQNVTFRCDPISEHNRLYWYRQTLGQGPEFLTYFQNEAQLEKSRLLSDRFSAERPKGSFSTLEIQRTEQGDSAMYLCSSSPRDYEQYFGPGTRLTVT.

This rearrangement joins TRBV27 to TRBJ2-7; 8 bases are shared with TRBD2. The CDR3 loop spans 15 amino acids. The trim removed 3 bases at V and 1 base at J, leaving 5 bases unmatched. Per germline, CDR1 MNHEY and CDR2 SMNVEV (reference sequence). The chain's CDR3 is CASSFGAGVSYEQYF. The CDR3, as DNA: TGTGCCAGCAGTTTCGGAGCGGGGGTGTCCTACGAGCAGTACTTC.

This rearrangement joins TRBV5-1 to TRBJ2-7, with 13 positions matching TRBD2. This CDR3 spans 18 amino acids. Germline values: CDR1 SGHRS, CDR2 YFSETQ. The V segment lost 4 bases and the J segment 0 bases; nucleotides outside the gene matches: 10. CDR3 in amino acids: CASSGSPWTSGSSYEQYF. DNA for the CDR3: TGCGCCAGCAGCGGCTCCCCTTGGACTAGCGGGAGCTCCTACGAGCAGTACTTC.

CDR3 DNA sequence: TGTGCCAGCAGCCCCGACAGGGGGCGAGGCACCGGGGAGCTGTTTTTT. Translated, it gives CASSPDRGRGTGELFF. The chain couples TRBV9 to TRBJ2-2; 10 bases match TRBD1. The V segment lost 4 bases and the J segment 4 bases; nucleotides outside the gene matches: 7. Germline assignment: CDR1 SGDLS and CDR2 YYNGEE. The CDR3 has 16 amino acids.

The CDR3 nucleotides read TGTGCCAGCAGCTTGGTGGGGCCGGGGGGCTACGAGCAGTACTTC. This translates into CASSLVGPGGYEQYF. The chain links TRBV5-4 to TRBJ2-7, with TRBD2 identical over 7 bases. Germline-derived CDR1 and CDR2 are SGHNT and YYREEE (reference sequence). The CDR3 is 15 residues long. J was trimmed by 3 bases and V by 0 bases; bases with no gene match: 6.

This chain uses TRBV27 with TRBJ2-7; TRBD2 is a possible D gene (5 bases). Germline V gives CDR1 MNHEY, CDR2 SMNVEV (reference sequence). V dropped 5 bases and J dropped 6 bases, with 11 bases sitting between them. The CDR3 loop spans 12 amino acids. Here the CDR3 reads CASSLRGREQYF. The DNA for the CDR3 is TGTGCCAGCAGTCTCCGAGGGCGCGAGCAGTACTTC.

This clone was found once. The V and J genes are TRBV29-1 and TRBJ2-3; 14 nucleotides match TRBD2. Losses at the gene ends were 7 bases for V and 5 bases for J; bases not matched to a gene: 14. Germline lookup yields CDR1 SQVTM and CDR2 ANQGSEA. The CDR3 is 17 residues long. The CDR3 region has the DNA TGCAGCGCTGGGACTAGCGGGAGTTGGGGTTCCGTAGATACGCAGTATTTT. Encoded protein: CSAGTSGSWGSVDTQYF.

This chain connects TRBV11-3 to TRBJ2-5; tentatively, D is TRBD2 (6 bases). The V gene's germline CDR1 is SGHNT and CDR2 YENEEA. Trimming shortened V by 5 bases and J by 7 bases, and 14 bases separated the two germline ends. The CDR3 spans 13 residues. The CDR3 sequence is CASSLGTGGTQYF. CDR3 DNA: TGTGCCAGCAGCCTCGGGACCGGGGGGACCCAGTACTTC.

The chain links TRBV2 to TRBJ2-5; D ambiguous. Germline V CDR1 and CDR2: SNHLY, FYNNEI. CDR3 length: 15 amino acids. Trimming shortened V by 2 bases and J by 0 bases, and 10 bases separated the two germline ends. Written as DNA, the CDR3 is TGTGCCAGCAGTGAACGTGGCCGCCACCAAGAGACCCAGTACTTC. It yields the protein CASSERGRHQETQYF. The entire variable domain, with the rest obtained from reference TRBV2 and TRBJ2-5, is as follows: EPEVTQTPSHQVTQMGQEVILRCVPISNHLYFYWYRQILGQKVEFLVSFYNNEISEKSEIFDDQFSVERPDGSNFTLKIRSTKLEDSAMYFCASSERGRHQETQYFGPGTRLLVL.

This clone was recorded only once. The CDR3 is CASSPGGTSYEQYF. CDR3 bases: TGTGCCAGTAGCCCAGGGGGGACCTCCTACGAGCAGTACTTC. J is TRBJ2-7 and V is TRBV19; maybe TRBD1 (7 bases). Deletions cut 6 bases from V and 0 bases from J, with 12 bases between. This CDR3 spans 14 amino acids. The germline V gene encodes CDR1 LNHDA and CDR2 SQIVND (reference sequence).

This clone was picked up one time. This chain links TRBV21-1 with TRBJ2-1; the table's TRBD2 call for D was not verified on the DNA. TRBV21-1 is annotated as a pseudogene. This CDR3 is built from 17 residues. The DNA of the CDR3 is TGTGCCAGCAGCAAGGATAGCGGGCCTAAACCCTACAATGAGCAGTTCTTC. It encodes CASSKDSGPKPYNEQFF.

About this clone: At the DNA level, this CDR3 is encoded by other sequences in the same sample as well. The V and J genes are TRBV5-6 and TRBJ1-5; 7 bases are a match to TRBD1. Per the germline V gene, CDR1 is SGHDT and CDR2 is YYEEEE. The CDR3 runs 15 residues. V trimming: 0 bases; J trimming: 2 bases; junction bases outside the gene matches: 2. Here the CDR3 DNA reads TGTGCCAGCAGCTTGGGTACAGGGGGCAATCAGCCCCAGCATTTT. Translation: CASSLGTGGNQPQHF. Supplemented by reference TRBV5-6 and TRBJ1-5, the full variable domain reads DAGVTQSPTHLIKTRGQQVTLRCSPKSGHDTVSWYQQALGQGPQFIFQYYEEEERQRGNFPDRFSGHQFPNYSSELNVNALLLGDSALYLCASSLGTGGNQPQHFGDGTRLSIL.

This clone has just a few counts. V and J are TRBV5-1 and TRBJ2-1; 8 bases align to TRBD2. V was clipped by 2 bases and J by 4 bases; unmatched bases: 5. Germline lookup yields CDR1 SGHRS and CDR2 YFSETQ. This CDR3 is 15 amino acids long. CDR3 in DNA: TGCGCCAGCAGCTTTGTATCGGGGGGGTACAATGAGCAGTTCTTC. It codes for CASSFVSGGYNEQFF.

V usage is TRBV7-3 and J usage is TRBJ1-1; tentative D call: TRBD1 (5 bases). Germline V gives CDR1 SGHTA, CDR2 FQGTGA. The length of the CDR3 is 15 residues. Trimming removed 6 bases at V and 2 bases at J, with 16 bases between. The CDR3: CASRESGDSNTEAFF. The CDR3 nucleotides are TGTGCCAGCAGGGAATCTGGGGACTCAAACACTGAAGCTTTCTTT.

This chain links TRBV27 with TRBJ2-7, with 9 bases fitting TRBD1. Per germline, CDR1 MNHEY and CDR2 SMNVEV (reference sequence). V shed 0 bases, J shed 4 bases, and the junction held 16 bases outside the gene matches. This CDR3 comprises 19 residues. CDR3 loop: CASSLSGGRGQGGIYEQYF. The CDR3 DNA sequence: TGTGCCAGCAGTTTATCGGGGGGGAGGGGACAGGGTGGGATATACGAGCAGTACTTC.

The V call is TRBV9, the J call TRBJ2-7; maybe TRBD2 (5 bases). Trimming removed 0 bases at V and 2 bases at J, with 12 bases between. The CDR3 length is 15 residues. In germline, CDR1 is SGDLS, CDR2 YYNGEE. The CDR3 coding sequence is TGTGCCAGCAGCGTAGGTGGACGGGGAACCTACGAGCAGTACTTC. It translates to CASSVGGRGTYEQYF.

V usage is TRBV5-6 and J usage is TRBJ2-5; 10 bases agree with TRBD1. Per the germline V gene, CDR1 is SGHDT and CDR2 is YYEEEE. The CDR3 totals 15 residues. V trimming: 0 bases; J trimming: 5 bases; junction bases outside the gene matches: 4. The CDR3 DNA follows: TGTGCCAGCAGCTTGGGACAGGGGGCTGGGGAGACCCAGTACTTC. This gives the protein CASSLGQGAGETQYF.

This chain joins TRBV7-6 and TRBJ1-5, with TRBD1 matching over 12 bases. Unmatched junction bases numbered 5, after V lost 4 bases and J lost 7 bases. This CDR3 region has 15 residues. Germline CDR1 is SGHVS and CDR2 is FNYEAQ. The CDR3 DNA sequence: TGTGCCAGCAGCTCCGGGACAGGGGGCGGCCAGCCCCAGCATTTT. The encoded protein is CASSSGTGGGQPQHF.

The gene calls are TRBV23-1 and TRBJ2-3; 12 positions match TRBD2. TRBV23-1 is sorted into the ORF group, with uncertain function. Unmatched junction bases numbered 7, after V lost 6 bases and J lost 6 bases. The length of the CDR3 is 15 residues. The CDR3: CASRWTSGAGDTQYF. The CDR3 nucleotides are TGCGCCAGCAGGTGGACTAGCGGGGCGGGGGATACGCAGTATTTT.

This sequence joins TRBV7-2 and TRBJ2-7; possible D gene TRBD1, 6 bases. The CDR3 covers 15 residues. Germline CDR1 and CDR2: SGHTA and FQGNSA. Trimming shortened V by 3 bases and J by 3 bases, and 15 bases separated the two germline ends. The CDR3 spells CASSFPGTKIYEQYF. In DNA, the CDR3 is TGTGCCAGCAGCTTTCCCGGGACAAAAATCTACGAGCAGTACTTC.

J is TRBJ2-3 and V is TRBV9, with 13 bases that match TRBD2. The CDR3 is 16 amino acids. After removal of 4 bases from V and 2 bases from J, the junction contained 4 bases not matched to a gene. The V gene's germline CDR1 is SGDLS and CDR2 YYNGEE. The CDR3 DNA reads TGTGCCAGCAGCCCTGGGACTAGCGGGAACACAGATACGCAGTATTTT. Protein product: CASSPGTSGNTDTQYF.

The V call is TRBV5-4, the J call TRBJ1-1, with a possible D match to TRBD1 (6 bases). Deletions cut 4 bases from V and 4 bases from J, with 23 bases between. Germline V CDR1 and CDR2: SGHNT, YYREEE (reference sequence). This CDR3 region has 17 residues. Written as DNA, the CDR3 is TGTGCCAGCAGCCCTGCAATACTACAGGGAATTTCCACTGAAGCTTTCTTT. Its protein is CASSPAILQGISTEAFF.